The clone carrying this TCR beta chain was detected only once. The antigen remains unidentified. The CDR3 is 14 amino acids. Between the trimmed V and J ends, which lost 3 bases and 7 bases, there was a span of 13 bases. Germline CDR1 MNHEY, CDR2 SMNVEV (reference sequence). TCRdb re-derived calls from the RT-PCR reads in MiXCR, one entry per CDR3 protein. The sample lists 400,000 to 550,000 distinct CDR3 sequences, around 25% seen once, with about 1.9% in the top ten. The sample originates from a study of response to subunit inactivated influenza vaccine. Study-level points and caveats: With each seasonal influenza vaccination, the authors suggested, few new T cells are recruited.

The receptor comes from a man aged 50 to 60 who received an inactivated influenza vaccine. The sequencing used CD4+ T cells sorted from PBMCs, collected 4 to 6 days after vaccination. The V gene is TRBV27, the J gene TRBJ2-1; D is perhaps TRBD1 (7 bases). The CDR3 protein is CASSLFRGVNEQFF. The DNA of the CDR3 is TGTGCCAGCAGTTTGTTCAGGGGGGTTAATGAGCAGTTCTTC.